These 14 T cell receptor beta chains share one sample of origin, sequenced in a study of OX40 agonist ivuxolimab in advanced cancers. Data came from immunoSEQ multiplex PCR; TCRdb stores just in-frame clones and leaves some out. The sample lists about 100,000 clones, about 96% occurring once. The input for sequencing was CD4+ or CD8+ T cells sorted from blood, taken in a trial of the OX40 agonist ivuxolimab. The receptors come from an adult with an advanced solid tumor such as melanoma, head and neck, liver or kidney cancer.

The chain has TRBV5-4 and TRBJ1-3, with D uncertain. The ends were cut back, 4 bases at V and 0 bases at J, with 5 bases in the middle. Germline V gene data show CDR1 as SGHNT and CDR2 as YYREEE (reference sequence). The CDR3 contains 13 residues. CDR3 sequence: CASSTTSGNTIYF. The CDR3 coding sequence is TGTGCCAGCAGCACTACCTCTGGAAACACCATATATTTT.

V and J are TRBV7-6 and TRBJ2-3, with 9 bases fitting TRBD2. Germline V gene data show CDR1 as SGHVS and CDR2 as FNYEAQ. The CDR3 contains 14 residues. Unmatched junction bases numbered 3, after V lost 2 bases and J lost 6 bases. This CDR3 reads CASSLSGGTDTQYF. As DNA, the CDR3 is TGTGCCAGCAGCTTAAGCGGGGGGACTGATACGCAGTATTTT.

The chain employs TRBV28 and TRBJ2-2, with a possible D match to TRBD2 (5 bases). Germline V gene lookup returns CDR1 MDHEN and CDR2 SYDVKM. This CDR3 comprises 16 residues. V was shortened by 3 bases and J by 1 base, with 12 bases between the two germline ends. CDR3 DNA: TGTGCCAGCAGTTTCCCTGGAGGTGGGAACACCGGGGAGCTGTTTTTT. Amino acids: CASSFPGGGNTGELFF.

This chain joins TRBV11-2 and TRBJ2-3; 14 bases align to TRBD2. The trim removed 4 bases at V and 4 bases at J, leaving 4 bases unmatched. This CDR3 is 16 amino acids long. CDR1 is SGHAT and CDR2 is FQNNGV in the germline V gene. In DNA, the CDR3 is TGTGCCAGCAGCTCTCCGGGACTAGCGGGAGCAGATACGCAGTATTTT. Protein sequence: CASSSPGLAGADTQYF.

The V and J genes are TRBV5-1 and TRBJ2-1; D uncertain. V was trimmed by 0 bases and J by 0 bases, leaving 4 bases between them. Germline V CDR1 and CDR2: SGHRS, YFSETQ. The CDR3 has 14 residues. DNA for the CDR3: TGCGCCAGCAGCTTGGACGGCTCCTACAATGAGCAGTTCTTC. Encoded protein: CASSLDGSYNEQFF.

This chain connects TRBV5-6 to TRBJ1-6, with unresolved D. Germline CDR1 reads SGHDT; CDR2 reads YYEEEE. V was shortened by 6 bases and J by 0 bases, with 16 bases between the two germline ends. This CDR3 has 17 amino acids. CDR3 sequence (DNA): TGTGCCAGCACCGACACGGAGCGGACCTCCTATAATTCACCCCTCCACTTT. Protein sequence: CASTDTERTSYNSPLHF.

CDR3 bases: TGTGCCAGCAGCTTAGGTGGCTCCTATGGCTACACCTTC. Its protein is CASSLGGSYGYTF. The V and J genes are TRBV7-2 and TRBJ1-2; D call uncertain. From germline, CDR1 is SGHTA and CDR2 FQGNSA. The V and J ends lost 1 base and 4 bases respectively, with 7 bases between them. The CDR3 length is 13 residues.

The J gene is TRBJ1-1, the V gene TRBV7-3; D gene uncertain. CDR3 length: 16 residues. Germline V gene lookup returns CDR1 SGHTA and CDR2 FQGTGA. Between the trimmed V and J ends, which lost 2 bases and 0 bases, there was a span of 13 bases. CDR3 residues: CASSLAGPGMNTEAFF. Written as DNA, the CDR3 is TGTGCCAGCAGCTTAGCCGGGCCGGGGATGAACACTGAAGCTTTCTTT.

The chain couples TRBV30 to TRBJ1-3; no firm D call. The germline V and J ends were trimmed by 0 bases and 4 bases, with 10 bases remaining between them. The germline V gene encodes CDR1 GTSNPN and CDR2 SVGIG (reference sequence). The CDR3 has 14 amino acids. The CDR3 DNA is TGTGCCTGGAGTGTACCCCAGGAGGGAAACACCATATATTTT. It specifies CAWSVPQEGNTIYF.

The rearrangement joins TRBV11-1 to TRBJ2-7; D might be TRBD1 or TRBD2, each matching 6 bases. The CDR3 length is 16 residues. The V gene's germline CDR1 is SGHAT and CDR2 FQDESV (reference sequence). Trimming pared 3 bases from V and 7 bases from J, leaving 22 bases between. The CDR3 loop is CASSLGLGGRAGEQYF. CDR3 coding DNA: TGTGCCAGCAGCTTGGGATTAGGGGGGCGCGCGGGGGAGCAGTACTTC.

The gene calls are TRBV11-2 and TRBJ1-4; D is uncertain. The CDR3 loop spans 17 amino acids. V gave up 1 base and J gave up 7 bases, with 19 bases separating them. Germline loops: CDR1 SGHAT, CDR2 FQNNGV. This CDR3 is CASSLVGFGRNFEKLFF. The CDR3 region has the DNA TGTGCCAGCAGCTTAGTAGGTTTCGGACGGAATTTTGAAAAACTGTTTTTT.

The CDR3, as DNA: TGCGCCAGCAGCTTCCAAGACGGACCAGGCGATTCACCCCTCCACTTT. Translating it yields CASSFQDGPGDSPLHF. The genes are TRBV5-1 and TRBJ1-6; D unclear. Germline lookup yields CDR1 SGHRS and CDR2 YFSETQ. The V end lost 2 bases, the J end lost 8 bases, and 17 bases lay between the germline ends. CDR3 length equals 16 residues.

V and J are TRBV19 and TRBJ2-7; 8 bases match TRBD2. The J segment lost 6 bases and the V segment lost 5 bases, leaving 12 bases of the junction unmatched. The CDR3 runs 15 residues. CDR1 is LNHDA, CDR2 SQIVND, per germline (reference sequence). CDR3 in amino acids: CASSLGGGVFGEQYF. The CDR3 DNA sequence: TGTGCCAGTAGTCTCGGGGGGGGAGTTTTCGGCGAGCAGTACTTC.

The chain carries TRBV5-1 and TRBJ1-3; possible D gene TRBD1, 5 bases. The CDR3 covers 16 residues. Germline CDR1 and CDR2: SGHRS and YFSETQ. Trimming stripped 1 base from V and 4 bases from J, with 15 bases between. The chain's CDR3 is CASSLPNGGTGNTIYF. CDR3 coding DNA: TGCGCCAGCAGCTTGCCCAATGGGGGAACGGGAAACACCATATATTTT.